This TCR beta chain was obtained from a study of T cells in Graves' hyperthyroidism and ophthalmopathy. Study-level findings and limits: The majority of expanded thyroid clonotypes above 0.001 also appeared in blood. Through a model of 13 V-J features, ophthalmopathy was separated from stable hyperthyroidism.

Concerning this clonotype itself: The antigen remains unidentified. This could be a read error, since a much larger clone is one nucleotide away.

It was uncontrolled infection, other autoimmune disease, pregnancy or lactation that excluded patients. TCR beta CDR3 regions were amplified from RNA transcripts. Carried out on the TCR CDR3, a first-round RT-PCR used the HTBI primer set. TCRdb reanalysed the multiplex PCR reads using MiXCR and keeps one entry per CDR3 protein. Here the sample spans hundreds of thousands of distinct CDR3 sequences, 14% being singletons. The CDR3 loop spans 13 amino acids. From germline, CDR1 is MGHRA and CDR2 YSYEKL. The sample comprised blood. The sequence came from a woman between 18 and 29 years old with Graves' hyperthyroidism. This chain uses TRBV4-1 with TRBJ2-1; no clear D gene. CDR3 sequence (DNA): TGCACCAGCAGCCAAGTCTCATACAGTGAGCAGTTCTTC. Its protein is CTSSQVSYSEQFF.